Presented here are 18 T cell receptor beta chains from one specimen sequenced in a study of Graves' ophthalmopathy and Graves' hyperthyroidism. TCR beta CDR3 amplification used RNA transcripts. First-round RT-PCR with HTBI primers preceded a second-round multiplex PCR. One entry per CDR3 protein, called by TCRdb with MiXCR from the multiplex PCR reads. The sample lists about 620,000 distinct CDR3 sequences; 22% were seen once. Material for sequencing was peripheral blood. These TCRs come from a woman younger than 35 with stable Graves' hyperthyroidism. Some clones in this sample may be carry-over from other donors' samples.

This clonotype was found many times. The chain links TRBV2 to TRBJ1-1; D is undetermined. The CDR3 is 12 residues long. From germline, CDR1 is SNHLY and CDR2 FYNNEI. The germline V and J ends were trimmed by 3 bases and 10 bases, with 12 bases remaining between them. CDR3: CASSEPYRGAFF. Written as DNA, the CDR3 is TGTGCCAGCAGTGAGCCCTACCGCGGAGCTTTCTTT.

This clonotype was recorded at least ten times. This rearrangement joins TRBV2 to TRBJ2-7; D is perhaps TRBD1 (7 bases). Trimming took off 8 bases at V and 3 bases at J, with 17 bases between the two ends. Germline V gives CDR1 SNHLY, CDR2 FYNNEI. The CDR3 runs 14 residues. The CDR3 reads CASYDRAGIYEQYF. The CDR3 coding sequence is TGTGCCAGCTACGACAGGGCGGGAATCTACGAGCAGTACTTC.

The rearrangement uses TRBV3-1 and TRBJ2-4, with D hard to call. V was cut by 4 bases and J by 4 bases, with 14 bases left in between. The CDR3 extends over 15 amino acids. Germline V gives CDR1 LGHDT, CDR2 YNNKEL (reference sequence). The CDR3 bases are TGTGCCAGCAGCCTTAGGGTCGGGCGGAAAAACATTCAGTACTTC. This codes for CASSLRVGRKNIQYF.

The chain employs TRBV12-5 and TRBJ2-7; D may be TRBD1 (5 bases). Germline V gene sequence: CDR1 LGHNT, CDR2 FRNRAP. V dropped 0 bases and J dropped 2 bases, with 17 bases sitting between them. The CDR3 has 17 residues. The CDR3 DNA follows: TGTGCTAGTGGTTTGGTAGAATGGGGCAGCGAGACCTACGAGCAGTACTTC. Its protein product is CASGLVEWGSETYEQYF.

The chain couples TRBV4-1 to TRBJ1-1, with D unclear. Per germline, CDR1 MGHRA and CDR2 YSYEKL. Trimming stripped 6 bases from V and 0 bases from J, with 20 bases between. CDR3 length: 17 residues. The CDR3 loop reads CASRPSYLTIMNTEAFF. CDR3 DNA: TGCGCCAGCAGACCAAGTTACTTGACGATAATGAACACTGAAGCTTTCTTT.

The chain is built from TRBV28 and TRBJ2-7, with D maybe TRBD2 (7 bases). CDR3 length equals 15 residues. Trimming took 10 bases from V and 3 from J, leaving 22 bases between them. Germline values: CDR1 MDHEN, CDR2 SYDVKM. Here the CDR3 DNA reads TGTGCCATCCGTCGGAGGGGGGGGCTTTTCTACGAGCAGTACTTC. It specifies CAIRRRGGLFYEQYF. Full variable domain (remainder filled in from reference TRBV28 and TRBJ2-7): DVKVTQSSRYLVKRTGEKVFLECVQDMDHENMFWYRQDPGLGLRLIYFSYDVKMKEKGDIPEGYSVSREKKERFSLILESASTNQTSMYLCAIRRRGGLFYEQYFGPGTRLTVT.

In its sample, this clonotype was seen many times. The chain carries TRBV12-3 or TRBV12-4 and TRBJ1-3; maybe TRBD1 (6 bases). The CDR3 has 15 amino acids. The V end was cut by 5 bases, the J end by 2 bases, with 13 bases between. The CDR3 nucleotides read TGTGCCAGCAGTGATACAGGGCACGCTGGAAACACCATATATTTT. It codes for CASSDTGHAGNTIYF.

A few counts support this clonotype. The chain recombines TRBV6-1 with TRBJ2-2; 10 nucleotides match TRBD1. V lost 5 bases and J lost 4; bases outside the gene matches: 4. This CDR3 has 15 residues. Germline-derived CDR1 and CDR2 are MNHNS and SASEGT. The CDR3 nucleotides are TGTGCCAGCAGTCCCCGGACAGGGGGCACCGGGGAGCTGTTTTTT. This encodes CASSPRTGGTGELFF.

This clonotype was seen at least ten times. This rearrangement joins TRBV7-6 to TRBJ2-7; D is unclear. Trimming pared 4 bases from V and 0 bases from J, leaving 7 bases between. CDR1 and CDR2 (germline): SGHVS, FNYEAQ. This CDR3 contains 13 residues. CDR3 bases: TGTGCCAGCAGCTCCTCCCCCTCCTACGAGCAGTACTTC. It yields the protein CASSSSPSYEQYF.

The chain carries TRBV7-6 and TRBJ2-5; D uncertain. This CDR3 has 12 amino acids. V was pared by 5 bases and J by 5 bases, with 9 bases between. CDR1 and CDR2 (germline): SGHVS, FNYEAQ. For the CDR3, the DNA is TGTGCCAGCAGCCGGTGGATGGAGACCCAGTACTTC. Translated: CASSRWMETQYF.

V gene TRBV12-3 or TRBV12-4 combines with J gene TRBJ2-7; a possible D gene is TRBD2 (6 bases). The length of the CDR3 is 14 residues. V gave up 7 bases and J gave up 5 bases, with 18 bases separating them. CDR3 region: CASTPGAGPHEQYF. Written as DNA, the CDR3 is TGTGCCAGCACCCCTGGGGCGGGGCCCCACGAGCAGTACTTC.

This clonotype was detected many times. The chain joins TRBV19 to TRBJ1-1; perhaps TRBD1 as D (6 bases). The CDR3 totals 12 residues. Trimming stripped 6 bases from V and 6 bases from J, with 11 bases between. Germline lookup yields CDR1 LNHDA and CDR2 SQIVND (reference sequence). The CDR3 bases are TGTGCCAGTAGGACAGGACACGCTGAAGCTTTCTTT. Encoded protein: CASRTGHAEAFF.

This clonotype occurred many times. In nucleotides, the CDR3 is TGTGCCAGCAGGCCCACCGGGACAGGCTCCTACAATGAGCAGTTCTTC. Encoded protein: CASRPTGTGSYNEQFF. This rearrangement joins TRBV6-5 to TRBJ2-1, with 8 positions matching TRBD1. Germline V gene data show CDR1 as MNHEY and CDR2 as SVGAGI. The CDR3 is made up of 16 amino acids. V lost 6 bases, J lost 0 bases, and 7 bases stayed unmatched.

This clonotype came up many times. The rearrangement links TRBV30 to TRBJ1-3; no reliable D call. CDR1 is GTSNPN, CDR2 SVGIG, per germline (reference sequence). This CDR3 contains 12 residues. Trimming left V 5 bases short and J 7 bases short, with 12 bases between. The CDR3 nucleotides are TGTGCCTGGGCAGGACCGCCGAACACCATATATTTT. Its translation: CAWAGPPNTIYF.

This chain links TRBV27 with TRBJ1-2, with a possible D match to TRBD1 (6 bases). In germline, CDR1 is MNHEY, CDR2 SMNVEV (reference sequence). V lost 4 bases and J 7 bases, leaving 25 bases between the germline ends. The CDR3 has 17 residues. Here the CDR3 reads CASSSYPRTASGVGYTF. CDR3 bases: TGTGCCAGCAGTTCCTACCCAAGGACAGCGAGTGGGGTTGGCTACACCTTC.

J is TRBJ2-5 and V is TRBV5-1, with 12 nucleotides matching TRBD2. Germline V gene sequence: CDR1 SGHRS, CDR2 YFSETQ. The V gene end was trimmed by 5 bases and the J gene end by 4 bases; junction bases not matched to a gene: 9. CDR3 length: 16 residues. The CDR3 DNA reads TGCGCCAGCAGGCAACAGCTAGCGGGAGGGCGAGAGACCCAGTACTTC. Translating gives CASRQQLAGGRETQYF.

A remark on this clonotype: The missing conserved phenylalanine or tryptophan at the end of this CDR3 makes a read error likely. This chain connects TRBV30 to TRBJ2-5; D is perhaps TRBD1 or TRBD2 (5 bases each). V lost 3 bases to trimming and J lost 2 bases, with 13 bases between them. The CDR3 consists of 14 residues. Germline V gives CDR1 GTSNPN, CDR2 SVGIG (reference sequence). The CDR3: CAWSHRGRQETQYY. CDR3 coding DNA: TGTGCCTGGAGCCATAGGGGACGTCAAGAGACCCAGTACTAC.

CDR3 nucleotides: TGCGCCAGCAGCCAAGAAGGCACAGCCTCGGACGGCTACACCTTC. Encoded protein: CASSQEGTASDGYTF. This chain joins TRBV4-1 and TRBJ1-2; D remains unclear. This CDR3 region has 15 residues. Trimming shortened V by 0 bases and J by 8 bases, and 16 bases separated the two germline ends. Germline values: CDR1 MGHRA, CDR2 YSYEKL.